The entry that follows covers one T cell receptor beta chain sequence. Its antigen is undetermined. The sample belongs to a study of OX40 agonist ivuxolimab in advanced cancers. Study results and caveats: Some patients who did not respond also had low normalized T-cell clonal expansion. Relative to CD4+ cells, CD8+ T cells on average had more expanded clones.

Assay used: immunoSEQ multiplex PCR; TCRdb lists only in-frame clones, some missing. Among approximately 130,000 clones listed, about nine tenths were seen once. This sequence was found in an adult with an advanced solid tumor such as melanoma, head and neck, liver or kidney cancer. Sequencing was performed on CD4+ or CD8+ T cells sorted from blood, taken in a trial of the OX40 agonist ivuxolimab.

The CDR3 region has the DNA TGTGCCAGCAGCTCTAGGGCTATGGTACTGAATGAAAAACTGTTTTTT. It translates to CASSSRAMVLNEKLFF. This chain links TRBV28 with TRBJ1-4; unclear D gene. Germline CDR1 reads MDHEN; CDR2 reads SYDVKM. CDR3 length: 16 residues. V lost 6 bases to trimming and J lost 5 bases, with 19 bases between them.